This T cell receptor (beta chain) was sequenced in a study of glioma-infiltrating T cells after dendritic cell vaccination. Some clones are missing from TCRdb's copy, which holds only in-frame ones; the method was immunoSEQ multiplex PCR. The sample carries 49,000 or so clones, around 86% recorded once. This clone is a singleton in its sample. The CDR3 consists of 14 residues. The ends lost 6 bases at V and 3 bases at J; junction bases unmatched: 5. The germline V gene encodes CDR1 SGHNT and CDR2 YENEEA. This receptor was identified in a human donor with glioblastoma. Sequencing used blood, obtained before dendritic cell vaccination. The rearrangement links TRBV11-3 to TRBJ1-2; TRBD1 matches at 9 bases. The CDR3 sequence: CASSAQGADYGYTF. DNA for the CDR3: TGTGCCAGCAGTGCACAGGGGGCGGACTATGGCTACACCTTC.